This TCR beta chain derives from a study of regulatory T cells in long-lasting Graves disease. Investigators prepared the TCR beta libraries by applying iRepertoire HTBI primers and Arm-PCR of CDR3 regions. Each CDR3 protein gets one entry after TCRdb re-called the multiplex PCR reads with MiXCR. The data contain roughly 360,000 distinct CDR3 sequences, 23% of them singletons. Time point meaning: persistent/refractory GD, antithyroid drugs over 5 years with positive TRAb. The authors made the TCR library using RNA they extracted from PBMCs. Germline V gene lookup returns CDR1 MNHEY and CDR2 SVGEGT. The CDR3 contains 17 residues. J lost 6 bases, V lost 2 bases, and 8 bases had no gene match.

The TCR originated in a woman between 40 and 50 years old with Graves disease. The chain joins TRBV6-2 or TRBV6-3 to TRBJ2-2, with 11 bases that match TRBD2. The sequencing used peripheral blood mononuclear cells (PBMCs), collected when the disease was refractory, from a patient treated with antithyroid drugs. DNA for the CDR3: TGTGCCAGCAGTTACACCATGACTAGCGGGATAGCCGGGGAGCTGTTTTTT. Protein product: CASSYTMTSGIAGELFF.